Shown below are 29 T cell receptor beta chains from a single sample sequenced in a study of early T cells in non-severe SARS-CoV-2 infection. TCRdb re-analysed the 5' RACE reads in MiXCR, keeping a single row per CDR3 protein. The sample consists of around 33,000 distinct CDR3 sequences, about 5% of them appearing once. Specimen: whole blood. These receptor sequences come from an adult who was a healthcare worker with PCR-confirmed SARS-CoV-2 infection or an uninfected control (not recorded which).

This clonotype was counted many times. The V gene is TRBV7-9, the J gene TRBJ1-5; D is perhaps TRBD1 (5 bases). The CDR3 length is 13 residues. Germline V gene sequence: CDR1 SEHNR, CDR2 FQNEAQ (reference sequence). V lost 1 base and J 8 bases, leaving 9 bases between the germline ends. The CDR3, as DNA: TGTGCCAGCAGCTTAGGAGGAGGGGAGCCCCAGCATTTT. Translating it yields CASSLGGGEPQHF.

This chain links TRBV11-2 with TRBJ2-3, with D possibly TRBD2 on 5 matching bases. The ends were cut back, 6 bases at V and 6 bases at J, with 19 bases in the middle. CDR3 length: 15 amino acids. Germline V gives CDR1 SGHAT, CDR2 FQNNGV. For the CDR3, the DNA is TGTGCCAGCAGTGCCAGGAGCGGACCACTTGATACGCAGTATTTT. The encoded protein is CASSARSGPLDTQYF. The full variable domain, its missing parts supplied by reference TRBV11-2 and TRBJ2-3, is EAGVAQSPRYKIIEKRQSVAFWCNPISGHATLYWYQQILGQGPKLLIQFQNNGVVDDSQLPKDRFSAERLKGVDSTLKIQPAKLEDSAVYLCASSARSGPLDTQYFGPGTRLTVL.

Many counts were recorded for this clonotype. The chain employs TRBV4-2 and TRBJ1-6; D gene uncertain. This CDR3 has 15 residues. V lost 0 bases and J lost 7, with 10 bases in between. Germline CDR1 is LGHNA and CDR2 is YNFKEQ. In nucleotides, the CDR3 is TGTGCCAGCAGCCAAGAAGCTGTCGGGAATTCACCCCTCCACTTT. This sequence encodes CASSQEAVGNSPLHF.

This clonotype was observed at least ten times. V usage is TRBV11-2 and J usage is TRBJ1-2, with 7 bases aligning to TRBD1. Germline V gives CDR1 SGHAT, CDR2 FQNNGV. J lost 0 bases, V lost 7 bases, and 17 bases had no gene match. This CDR3 has 18 residues. The chain's CDR3 is CASTRTRDSLSPNYGYTF. CDR3 bases: TGTGCCAGCACCCGGACCCGGGACAGCCTTTCTCCTAACTATGGCTACACCTTC.

This clonotype has at least ten counts. This chain uses TRBV4-3 with TRBJ2-1; 15 bases line up with TRBD2. The germline CDR1 and CDR2 sequences are LGHNA and YSLEER. This CDR3 spans 20 amino acids. Losses at the gene ends were 2 bases for V and 0 bases for J; bases not matched to a gene: 8. The chain's CDR3 is CASSQSGTSGGQSSYNEQFF. Here the CDR3 DNA reads TGCGCCAGCAGCCAATCCGGGACTAGCGGGGGGCAAAGCTCCTACAATGAGCAGTTCTTC.

This clonotype has ten or more counts. This is likely a read error, given that the CDR3 carries no conserved phenylalanine or tryptophan at its end. The V call is TRBV7-2, the J call TRBJ1-2; TRBD1 matches at 10 bases. The junction had 7 bases not matched to a gene; V was cut back by 5 bases and J by 1 base. Germline-derived CDR1 and CDR2 are SGHTA and FQGNSA. CDR3 length equals 16 residues. This chain's CDR3 is CASSRDRGQLNYGYTL. The CDR3 coding sequence is TGTGCCAGCAGCCGTGACAGGGGGCAACTTAACTATGGCTACACCCTC.

This clonotype was seen many times. The V gene is TRBV12-5, the J gene TRBJ2-5, with no clear D. Germline CDR1 and CDR2: LGHNT and FRNRAP. V was clipped by 3 bases and J by 5 bases, with 7 bases between them. This CDR3 spans 12 amino acids. The CDR3 protein is CASGFQKETQYF. DNA of the CDR3: TGTGCTAGTGGTTTCCAGAAGGAGACCCAGTACTTC.

The rearrangement uses TRBV14 and TRBJ2-2; D is perhaps TRBD1 (5 bases). V gave up 8 bases and J gave up 1 base, with 8 bases separating them. Germline CDR1 and CDR2: SGHDN and FVKESK. This CDR3 region has 13 residues. The CDR3 is CASAQVNTGELFF. The DNA for the CDR3 is TGTGCCAGCGCACAGGTGAACACCGGGGAGCTGTTTTTT.

This clonotype occurred many times. The chain links TRBV12-3 or TRBV12-4 to TRBJ1-1; no clear D gene. Trimming took 0 bases from V and 12 from J, leaving 14 bases between them. The CDR3 runs to 13 residues. CDR3 region: CASSLAGSVRTFF. In DNA form, the CDR3 reads TGTGCCAGCAGTTTAGCGGGGTCCGTGAGGACTTTCTTT.

The chain links TRBV20-1 to TRBJ2-7; D is perhaps TRBD2 (6 bases). CDR1 is DFQATT, CDR2 SNEGSKA, per germline (reference sequence). V lost 6 bases and J 5 bases, leaving 14 bases between the germline ends. This CDR3 contains 12 residues. CDR3 residues: CSARRGKDEQYF. DNA for the CDR3: TGCAGTGCCAGGCGGGGAAAGGACGAGCAGTACTTC.

This clonotype was seen at least ten times. The V and J genes are TRBV14 and TRBJ1-1; 8 nucleotides line up with TRBD1. This CDR3 comprises 14 residues. The V gene's germline CDR1 is SGHDN and CDR2 FVKESK. The ends lost 5 bases at V and 6 bases at J; junction bases unmatched: 8. Here the CDR3 reads CASSGQDRAPEAFF. In DNA, the CDR3 is TGTGCCAGCAGCGGGCAGGACAGGGCCCCTGAAGCTTTCTTT.

This clonotype was observed at least ten times. The V gene is TRBV20-1, the J gene TRBJ2-1; 10 bases map to TRBD2. The V gene end was trimmed by 5 bases and the J gene end by 8 bases; junction bases not matched to a gene: 9. CDR3 length equals 14 residues. Germline lookup yields CDR1 DFQATT and CDR2 SNEGSKA (reference sequence). The CDR3 reads CSAPALAGAYEQFF. DNA for the CDR3: TGCAGTGCTCCAGCCCTAGCGGGAGCATATGAGCAGTTCTTC.

This clonotype was counted many times. The chain employs TRBV14 and TRBJ2-7; 11 nucleotides line up with TRBD1. CDR3 length equals 15 residues. After removal of 4 bases from V and 3 bases from J, the junction contained 5 bases not matched to a gene. CDR1 is SGHDN, CDR2 FVKESK, per germline. The CDR3 reads CASSRQGQGDYEQYF. CDR3 sequence (DNA): TGTGCCAGCAGCCGCCAGGGACAGGGGGACTACGAGCAGTACTTC.

CDR3 in DNA: TGTGCCAGCAGCTTAGCGACAGGGATGAGCACAGATACGCAGTATTTT. The encoded protein is CASSLATGMSTDTQYF. The chain couples TRBV7-3 to TRBJ2-3; 7 positions agree with TRBD1. Germline CDR1 SGHTA, CDR2 FQGTGA. The CDR3 loop spans 16 amino acids. V lost 2 bases to trimming and J lost 0 bases; unmatched junction nucleotides: 5.

This clonotype has more than one count but fewer than ten. The chain couples TRBV12-3 or TRBV12-4 to TRBJ1-1; D is ambiguous. Trimming cost V 1 base and J 1 base, with 7 bases left between them. CDR3 length: 14 amino acids. CDR3 DNA: TGTGCCAGCAGTTTAGGGGAGCAGAACACTGAAGCTTTCTTT. Amino acid sequence: CASSLGEQNTEAFF.

This clonotype was seen ten or more times. The rearrangement joins TRBV7-9 to TRBJ2-3; TRBD1 matches at 11 bases. V was clipped by 2 bases and J by 6 bases; unmatched bases: 7. The CDR3 consists of 16 residues. Looked up from germline, CDR1 is SEHNR and CDR2 is FQNEAQ (reference sequence). In DNA, the CDR3 is TGTGCCAGCAGCTTACCCGGACAGGGGGCTTTGGATACGCAGTATTTT. Residues: CASSLPGQGALDTQYF.

This clonotype was counted ten times or more. J is TRBJ1-1 and V is TRBV15; TRBD1 might be the D (5 bases). Looked up from germline, CDR1 is LNHNV and CDR2 is YYDKDF (reference sequence). The CDR3 spans 14 residues. V lost 6 bases and J lost 2, with 13 bases in between. CDR3 coding DNA: TGTGCCACCAGGGCGGGGGACTCTAACACTGAAGCTTTCTTT. It is translated as CATRAGDSNTEAFF.

J is TRBJ2-1 and V is TRBV14, with unresolved D. V lost 7 bases and J 0 bases, leaving 13 bases between the germline ends. The germline gives CDR1 SGHDN, CDR2 FVKESK. The CDR3 loop spans 15 amino acids. The CDR3 loop is CASNMAVGSYNEQFF. In DNA, the CDR3 is TGTGCCAGCAATATGGCGGTGGGCTCCTACAATGAGCAGTTCTTC.

This rearrangement joins TRBV5-5 to TRBJ2-7, with D unresolved. The length of the CDR3 is 14 residues. Trimming removed 1 base at V and 2 bases at J, with 10 bases between. Germline assignment: CDR1 SGHKS and CDR2 YYEKEE (reference sequence). The CDR3 region is CASSLSGQTYEQYF. The CDR3 DNA reads TGTGCCAGCAGCTTGTCCGGTCAAACCTACGAGCAGTACTTC. Variable domain in full (rest from reference TRBV5-5 and TRBJ2-7): DAGVTQSPTHLIKTRGQQVTLRCSPISGHKSVSWYQQVLGQGPQFIFQYYEKEERGRGNFPDRFSARQFPNYSSELNVNALLLGDSALYLCASSLSGQTYEQYFGPGTRLTVT.

The sample holds many counts of this clonotype. The chain couples TRBV9 to TRBJ2-7; D uncertain. V was pared by 3 bases and J by 1 base, with 8 bases between. This CDR3 has 13 residues. Germline V lookup: CDR1 SGDLS, CDR2 YYNGEE. CDR3 region: CASSAATSYEQYF. CDR3 DNA: TGTGCCAGCAGCGCTGCAACGTCCTACGAGCAGTACTTC.

This clonotype has at least ten counts. This chain joins TRBV19 and TRBJ1-5; D is possibly TRBD1 (5 bases). CDR3 length: 16 residues. V was trimmed by 9 bases and J by 2 bases, leaving 20 bases between them. Germline-derived CDR1 and CDR2 are LNHDA and SQIVND (reference sequence). The CDR3 bases are TGTGCCAGGGAGACCGGGACGCGGGAGGGCAATCAGCCCCAGCATTTT. Protein: CARETGTREGNQPQHF.

This clonotype was recorded many times. This sequence joins TRBV18 and TRBJ2-7, with a tentative D call TRBD2 (5 bases). Trimming removed 4 bases at V and 2 bases at J, with 21 bases between. CDR3 size: 17 residues. Germline assignment: CDR1 KGHSH and CDR2 LQKENI. In DNA, the CDR3 is TGTGCCAGCTCACAACAATCCCCAGGACTCGTAACCTACGAGCAGTACTTC. Residues: CASSQQSPGLVTYEQYF. Together with reference TRBV18 and TRBJ2-7, the CDR3 gives the full variable domain: NAGVMQNPRHLVRRRGQEARLRCSPMKGHSHVYWYRQLPEEGLKFMVYLQKENIIDESGMPKERFSAEFPKEGPSILRIQQVVRGDSAAYFCASSQQSPGLVTYEQYFGPGTRLTVT.

This clonotype was counted ten times or more. The chain recombines TRBV5-4 with TRBJ2-5, with a tentative D call TRBD2 (6 bases). The CDR3 is 13 residues long. Between the trimmed V and J ends, which lost 0 bases and 5 bases, there was a span of 8 bases. Germline V gene data show CDR1 as SGHNT and CDR2 as YYREEE (reference sequence). In DNA form, the CDR3 reads TGTGCCAGCAGCTTGGCCGGAGGGGAGACCCAGTACTTC. Its translation is CASSLAGGETQYF.

This clonotype has ten or more counts. This chain joins TRBV21-1 and TRBJ2-1; the D call TRBD2 from the table was never checked on the DNA. TRBV21-1 is described as a pseudogene. The CDR3 consists of 15 residues. The CDR3 coding sequence is TGTGCCAGCAGCAAAGTTCGGACTAGAGGCAATGAGCAGTTCTTC. Encoded protein: CASSKVRTRGNEQFF.

This clonotype has ten or more counts. The chain is built from TRBV12-3 or TRBV12-4 and TRBJ2-3, with D unresolved. The CDR3 loop spans 16 amino acids. Trimming removed 2 bases from V and 0 bases from J, with 12 bases in between. The CDR3, as DNA: TGTGCCAGCAGTTTAAGCAGGTTCCCTAGCACAGATACGCAGTATTTT. Amino acids: CASSLSRFPSTDTQYF.

This clonotype came up many times. This sequence joins TRBV12-3 or TRBV12-4 and TRBJ2-6, with a tentative D call TRBD1 (5 bases). The CDR3 is 16 residues long. V lost 3 bases to trimming and J lost 0 bases, with 9 bases between them. The DNA of the CDR3 is TGTGCCAGCAGTTTCAGGGCCCCCTCTGGGGCCAACGTCCTGACTTTC. Translating gives CASSFRAPSGANVLTF.

This clonotype appeared many times. The rearrangement joins TRBV4-1 to TRBJ2-3; D uncertain. V was clipped by 2 bases and J by 8 bases, with 11 bases between them. CDR1 is MGHRA and CDR2 is YSYEKL in the germline V gene. This CDR3 contains 13 residues. The CDR3 DNA reads as TGCGCCAGCAGCCAAATTCTGCCCTCTACGCAGTATTTT. It encodes CASSQILPSTQYF.

Many counts were recorded for this clonotype. The CDR3 coding sequence is TGTGCCAGCAGTTCGGGATTCACAGATACGCAGTATTTT. Translated, it gives CASSSGFTDTQYF. J is TRBJ2-3 and V is TRBV12-3 or TRBV12-4; D is perhaps TRBD2 (5 bases). The CDR3 loop spans 13 amino acids. The V end lost 4 bases, the J end lost 2 bases, and 7 bases lay between the germline ends.

This clonotype was seen many times. V usage is TRBV12-3 or TRBV12-4 and J usage is TRBJ1-2, with unresolved D. The length of the CDR3 is 14 residues. V was trimmed by 6 bases and J by 3 bases, leaving 14 bases between them. In nucleotides, the CDR3 is TGTGCCAGCAGCCTTGACCCCGCCTACTATGGCTACACCTTC. It codes for CASSLDPAYYGYTF.